These 23 T cell receptor beta chains were all obtained from the same sample, sequenced in a study of T cell repertoires in cytomegalovirus infection. TCRdb fed the reads into MiXCR, producing one record per CDR3 protein. The sample shows fewer than 200,000 distinct CDR3 sequences, roughly a fifth of them seen only once. Sequenced material: PBMCs. These receptors all stem from a human donor in good health (CMV status not recorded). Some clones in this sample may be carry-over from other donors' samples.

V usage is TRBV19 and J usage is TRBJ2-5; TRBD1 matches 7 bases. Germline CDR1 reads LNHDA; CDR2 reads SQIVND (reference sequence). CDR3 length: 14 residues. V shed 5 bases and J 9 bases; nucleotides not matched to a gene: 12. The CDR3 nucleotides read TGTGCCAGTAGTGGAGACAGGGCCCTGGGGTCCCAGTACTTC. This translates into CASSGDRALGSQYF.

The chain combines TRBV5-1 with TRBJ2-3; D remains unclear. This CDR3 region has 15 residues. The germline CDR1 and CDR2 sequences are SGHRS and YFSETQ. Trimming left V 1 base short and J 0 bases short, with 9 bases between. The CDR3 DNA sequence: TGCGCCAGCAGCTTGCCGACCGGGAGCACAGATACGCAGTATTTT. Translated, it gives CASSLPTGSTDTQYF.

This clonotype was observed many times. The rearrangement joins TRBV7-2 to TRBJ2-2, with D tentatively TRBD1 (6 bases). The germline V and J ends were trimmed by 2 bases and 7 bases, with 8 bases remaining between them. Germline values: CDR1 SGHTA, CDR2 FQGNSA. The CDR3 loop spans 13 amino acids. DNA of the CDR3: TGTGCCAGCAGCTTATCAGGGGACGGGGAGCTGTTTTTT. Its protein is CASSLSGDGELFF.

This clonotype was recorded a few times. The V call is TRBV20-1, the J call TRBJ2-2, with 9 bases identical to TRBD2. This CDR3 region has 16 residues. Germline values: CDR1 DFQATT, CDR2 SNEGSKA (reference sequence). V lost 0 bases, J lost 1 base, and 3 bases stayed unmatched. The CDR3 is CSARDQTSGNTGELFF. The CDR3 bases are TGCAGTGCTAGAGACCAGACTAGCGGGAACACCGGGGAGCTGTTTTTT.

This clonotype was counted between two and nine times. V and J are TRBV7-2 and TRBJ2-6; D possibly matches TRBD1 or TRBD2 (6 bases each). V was trimmed by 0 bases and J by 3 bases, leaving 9 bases between them. CDR3 length: 16 residues. Germline CDR1 SGHTA, CDR2 FQGNSA. CDR3 residues: CASSLAGGVGANVLTF. CDR3 DNA sequence: TGTGCCAGCAGCTTAGCGGGGGGCGTTGGGGCCAACGTCCTGACTTTC.

The chain joins TRBV7-8 to TRBJ2-3; tentatively, D is TRBD1 (6 bases). Trimming cost V 1 base and J 7 bases, with 15 bases left between them. CDR1 is SGHVS and CDR2 is FQNEAQ in the germline V gene. This CDR3 has 15 residues. CDR3 coding DNA: TGTGCCAGCAGCTTAGAGGGACAAGGGGGTCATACGCAGTATTTT. Translation gives CASSLEGQGGHTQYF.

This clonotype was observed a handful of times. This CDR3 reads CASSLAGAGRLPYNEQFF. CDR3 nucleotide sequence: TGTGCCAGCAGCTTGGCCGGAGCGGGGAGACTCCCATACAATGAGCAGTTCTTC. The V gene is TRBV5-6, the J gene TRBJ2-1; 7 positions agree with TRBD2. The CDR3 covers 18 residues. Germline trimming cut 0 bases from V and 4 bases from J; bases unmatched to any gene: 13. From germline, CDR1 is SGHDT and CDR2 YYEEEE.

The chain employs TRBV5-4 and TRBJ2-1; 7 nucleotides match TRBD1. The CDR3 covers 13 residues. V dropped 7 bases and J dropped 5; count of bases not matched to a gene: 6. The germline V gene has CDR1 SGHNT and CDR2 YYREEE (reference sequence). CDR3 sequence (DNA): TGTGCCAGCGGAGACAGGGTGAACAATGAGCAGTTCTTC. Translating gives CASGDRVNNEQFF.

This clonotype is classed as medium-sized. The chain couples TRBV27 to TRBJ1-2; the match to TRBD1 covers 9 bases. CDR1 is MNHEY, CDR2 SMNVEV, per germline (reference sequence). V lost 5 bases to trimming and J lost 2 bases; unmatched junction nucleotides: 3. This CDR3 comprises 14 residues. The CDR3: CASSTQGANYGYTF. DNA for the CDR3: TGTGCCAGCAGTACACAGGGGGCCAACTATGGCTACACCTTC.

This clonotype was observed a single time. This chain links TRBV29-1 with TRBJ2-3; D ambiguous. The germline V and J ends were trimmed by 4 bases and 4 bases, with 3 bases remaining between them. The CDR3 consists of 10 residues. CDR1 and CDR2 (germline): SQVTM, ANQGSEA. The CDR3 region is CSVVSDTQYF. The CDR3 coding sequence is TGCAGCGTTGTTTCAGATACGCAGTATTTT.

This clonotype was recorded many times. The gene calls are TRBV7-3 and TRBJ2-1; 12 bases are a match to TRBD1. V lost 5 bases to trimming and J lost 5 bases; unmatched junction nucleotides: 4. CDR3 size: 15 residues. Germline V gene sequence: CDR1 SGHTA, CDR2 FQGTGA. In nucleotides, the CDR3 is TGTGCCAGCAGCGCGGGACAGGGGGCCGACAATGAGCAGTTCTTC. It specifies CASSAGQGADNEQFF. The full variable domain, with the rest looked up from reference TRBV7-3 and TRBJ2-1, is GAGVSQTPSNKVTEKGKYVELRCDPISGHTALYWYRQSLGQGPEFLIYFQGTGAADDSGLPNDRFFAVRPEGSVSTLKIQRTERGDSAVYLCASSAGQGADNEQFFGPGTRLTVL.

The chain employs TRBV5-6 and TRBJ2-1; TRBD2 matches at 8 bases. This CDR3 contains 12 residues. V shed 0 bases and J 10 bases; nucleotides not matched to a gene: 0. Germline loops: CDR1 SGHDT, CDR2 YYEEEE. The CDR3 region is CASSLVAGEQFF. CDR3 in DNA: TGTGCCAGCAGCTTGGTAGCGGGGGAGCAGTTCTTC.

This clonotype has ten or more counts. The chain couples TRBV28 to TRBJ2-7; the match to TRBD1 covers 10 bases. V trimming: 7 bases; J trimming: 3 bases; junction bases outside the gene matches: 3. Per germline, CDR1 MDHEN and CDR2 SYDVKM. CDR3 length: 13 amino acids. The DNA for the CDR3 is TGTGCCAGCACCCGGACAGGGGGCTACGAGCAGTACTTC. Translated, it gives CASTRTGGYEQYF. Together with reference TRBV28 and TRBJ2-7, the CDR3 gives the full variable domain: DVKVTQSSRYLVKRTGEKVFLECVQDMDHENMFWYRQDPGLGLRLIYFSYDVKMKEKGDIPEGYSVSREKKERFSLILESASTNQTSMYLCASTRTGGYEQYFGPGTRLTVT.

This clonotype was counted only a few times. This chain links TRBV29-1 with TRBJ2-5; TRBD1 matches at 7 bases. The CDR3 is 15 amino acids. Per germline, CDR1 SQVTM and CDR2 ANQGSEA. With V trimmed by 5 bases and J by 2 bases, 11 bases remained unmatched. CDR3 nucleotide sequence: TGCAGCGTTCTAATGCACCGGACAGGACAAGAGACCCAGTACTTC. Translated, it gives CSVLMHRTGQETQYF.

The chain combines TRBV15 with TRBJ2-5; D remains unclear. Trimming took off 0 bases at V and 4 bases at J, with 3 bases between the two ends. This CDR3 has 12 residues. CDR1 is LNHNV and CDR2 is YYDKDF in the germline V gene (reference sequence). CDR3 sequence reads: CATSRDIETQYF. CDR3 nucleotide sequence: TGTGCCACCAGCAGAGATATAGAGACCCAGTACTTC.

The DNA of the CDR3 is TGTGCCAGCAGACTAGCGGGAAGCTCCTACAATGAGCAGTTCTTC. It is translated as CASRLAGSSYNEQFF. The chain couples TRBV28 to TRBJ2-1; 10 bases fit TRBD2. The CDR3 extends over 15 amino acids. Trimming at V came to 6 bases and at J to 0 bases, leaving 2 bases not matched to a gene. Per the germline V gene, CDR1 is MDHEN and CDR2 is SYDVKM. Full variable domain (outside the CDR3, taken from reference TRBV28 and TRBJ2-1): DVKVTQSSRYLVKRTGEKVFLECVQDMDHENMFWYRQDPGLGLRLIYFSYDVKMKEKGDIPEGYSVSREKKERFSLILESASTNQTSMYLCASRLAGSSYNEQFFGPGTRLTVL.

This clonotype turned up a few times. The rearrangement links TRBV19 to TRBJ2-6; 7 bases agree with TRBD1. The CDR3 runs to 16 residues. CDR1 and CDR2 from the germline V gene are LNHDA and SQIVND (reference sequence). The junction had 5 bases not matched to a gene; V was cut back by 4 bases and J by 2 bases. The CDR3 coding sequence is TGTGCCAGTAGTAGGGACAGCACTGCTGGGGCCAACGTCCTGACTTTC. Translated, it gives CASSRDSTAGANVLTF.

This clonotype turned up a few times. The chain has TRBV5-4 and TRBJ2-1; TRBD2 agrees at 8 bases. Germline V gene data show CDR1 as SGHNT and CDR2 as YYREEE (reference sequence). This CDR3 is built from 20 residues. V was pared by 1 base and J by 0 bases, with 15 bases of the junction left unmatched. The CDR3 sequence: CASSLILAGGLSVSYNEQFF. In DNA, the CDR3 is TGTGCCAGCAGCTTGATTTTGGCGGGAGGACTCTCCGTCTCCTACAATGAGCAGTTCTTC. The full variable domain, in which reference TRBV5-4 and TRBJ2-1 provide the parts outside the CDR3, is ETGVTQSPTHLIKTRGQQVTLRCSSQSGHNTVSWYQQALGQGPQFIFQYYREEENGRGNFPPRFSGLQFPNYSSELNVNALELDDSALYLCASSLILAGGLSVSYNEQFFGPGTRLTVL.

In its sample, this clonotype was seen a few times. V is TRBV5-1 and J is TRBJ1-2; possibly TRBD1 for D (6 bases). The CDR3 contains 12 residues. Germline loops: CDR1 SGHRS, CDR2 YFSETQ. V lost 2 bases and J 8 bases, leaving 10 bases between the germline ends. CDR3: CASSLSGEGYTF. The CDR3 DNA reads TGCGCCAGCAGCTTATCAGGGGAAGGCTACACCTTC. Full variable domain (missing parts from reference TRBV5-1 and TRBJ1-2): KAGVTQTPRYLIKTRGQQVTLSCSPISGHRSVSWYQQTPGQGLQFLFEYFSETQRNKGNFPGRFSGRQFSNSRSEMNVSTLELGDSALYLCASSLSGEGYTFGSGTRLTVV.

The J gene is TRBJ1-2, the V gene TRBV5-6; the D gene is possibly TRBD1 (5 bases). V was clipped by 4 bases and J by 3 bases, with 16 bases between them. CDR3 length: 15 residues. Germline-derived CDR1 and CDR2 are SGHDT and YYEEEE. CDR3 residues: CASSVPRASDYGYTF. The CDR3 region has the DNA TGTGCCAGCAGCGTCCCCAGGGCGTCCGACTATGGCTACACCTTC.

The V call is TRBV11-2, the J call TRBJ2-1; D is possibly TRBD2 (5 bases). The CDR3 runs 15 residues. Trimming left V 5 bases short and J 6 bases short, with 17 bases between. The germline V gene encodes CDR1 SGHAT and CDR2 FQNNGV. In nucleotides, the CDR3 is TGTGCCAGCAGCCTCGGGCGGGTCATGGGCAATGAGCAGTTCTTC. Protein product: CASSLGRVMGNEQFF.

This clonotype was picked up a small number of times. This sequence joins TRBV29-1 and TRBJ2-7; unclear D gene. The length of the CDR3 is 11 residues. Germline CDR1 reads SQVTM; CDR2 reads ANQGSEA. The germline V and J ends were trimmed by 5 bases and 6 bases, with 11 bases remaining between them. This CDR3 reads CSVSDLREQYF. The CDR3 DNA sequence: TGCAGCGTTTCCGACTTGCGCGAGCAGTACTTC.

The chain couples TRBV12-3 or TRBV12-4 to TRBJ2-7; 7 bases line up with TRBD1. The CDR3 runs 13 residues. The V gene end was trimmed by 6 bases and the J gene end by 2 bases; junction bases not matched to a gene: 4. CDR3 sequence: CASRRQGPYEQYF. In DNA form, the CDR3 reads TGTGCCAGCAGGCGACAGGGCCCCTACGAGCAGTACTTC.